The T cell receptor (beta chain) described here comes from a study of post-analysis software for immune sequencing data. Overall study context: The courses of disease that were included comprised relapsing-remitting, secondary progressive and progressive-relapsing multiple sclerosis. Study observations and caveats: Relative to controls, patients with multiple sclerosis showed significantly lower normalized Chao1 diversity. Under the F measure, samples that were prepared in one batch clustered strongly together. The five TRBV segments detected at higher frequency in patients than in controls included TRBV5-6, TRBV5-1 and TRBV20-1.

Prepared TCR beta cDNA libraries contained unique molecular identifiers. T cells numbering roughly 0.95 to 11 million gave rise to roughly 550,000 cDNA molecules. TCRdb used MiXCR to reprocess the PCR reads, holding one entry per CDR3 protein. The data hold some 370,000 distinct CDR3 sequences, with about a third observed a single time. This CDR3 has 15 residues. Germline CDR1 is SGHTA and CDR2 is FQGNSA. Remarks on this clonotype: Its antigen is not identified. Compared with germline, one end of the junction differs, possibly owing to a read error.

V usage is TRBV7-2 and J usage is TRBJ1-2; weak D call: TRBD1 (5 bases). Sequencing was done on a sample of blood. The receptor was isolated from a girl under 18 with multiple sclerosis. The CDR3 is CASSSPWDYNYGYTF. As DNA, the CDR3 is TGTGCCAGCAGCAGCCCTTGGGACTACAACTACGGCTACACCTTC.